The 18 T cell receptor beta chains presented below share a single source sample, sequenced in a study of CD8 T cells in ankylosing spondylitis. The study's findings and limits: It appeared that ankylosing spondylitis blood was characterized by a TCR beta motif of several highly homologous variants.

In TCRdb, the 5' RACE reads were re-called with MiXCR into one record per CDR3 protein. This table has around 450,000 distinct CDR3 sequences, roughly 26% appearing once. Their antigens are not known. The sample consisted of blood, either unsorted or a sorted T cell fraction (not recorded which). The source of these receptors is a male donor with ankylosing spondylitis.

This sequence joins TRBV29-1 and TRBJ2-3; either TRBD1 or TRBD2 may supply D (5 bases each). The CDR3 runs 12 residues. The V gene lost 3 bases and the J gene lost 6 bases, with 10 bases spanning the gap. Germline-derived CDR1 and CDR2 are SQVTM and ANQGSEA. The CDR3 region is CSVDLGTDTQYF. As DNA, the CDR3 is TGCAGCGTTGATTTGGGGACGGATACGCAGTATTTT.

The chain combines TRBV20-1 with TRBJ2-2, with 7 bases lining up with TRBD1. V trimming: 5 bases; J trimming: 1 base; junction bases outside the gene matches: 1. Germline CDR1 is DFQATT and CDR2 is SNEGSKA (reference sequence). The CDR3 length is 13 residues. Here the CDR3 reads CSAHRGNTGELFF. Written as DNA, the CDR3 is TGCAGTGCTCACAGGGGGAACACCGGGGAGCTGTTTTTT.

This clonotype was detected only a few times. The genes are TRBV12-3 or TRBV12-4 and TRBJ1-1; D ambiguous. This CDR3 is 14 amino acids long. The V end was cut by 6 bases, the J end by 4 bases, with 15 bases between. CDR3 region: CASRGDTRGTEAFF. The CDR3 region has the DNA TGTGCCAGCAGAGGCGACACCCGGGGCACTGAAGCTTTCTTT.

This clonotype was seen a few times. The chain joins TRBV12-3 or TRBV12-4 to TRBJ1-5, with 8 nucleotides matching TRBD1. With 7 bases clipped from V and 3 bases from J, the junction kept 5 bases outside the gene matches. This CDR3 is 14 amino acids long. CDR3 region: CASTLGQDNQPQHF. In DNA, the CDR3 is TGTGCCAGCACCTTGGGACAGGACAATCAGCCCCAGCATTTT.

This clonotype has more than one count but fewer than ten. The chain uses TRBV25-1 and TRBJ2-1; 7 nucleotides line up with TRBD1. J was trimmed by 4 bases and V by 1 base; bases with no gene match: 4. Per the germline V gene, CDR1 is MGHDK and CDR2 is SYGVNS. The CDR3 is 15 residues long. For the CDR3, the DNA is TGTGCCAGCAGTGAATTGAGACAGGGATACAATGAGCAGTTCTTC. Translating gives CASSELRQGYNEQFF.

This clonotype appeared many times. The V and J genes are TRBV7-9 and TRBJ1-2; D possibly corresponds to TRBD1 (6 bases). Germline assignment: CDR1 SEHNR and CDR2 FQNEAQ (reference sequence). The V and J ends lost 5 bases and 5 bases respectively, with 21 bases between them. This CDR3 spans 16 amino acids. CDR3 residues: CASSPSIGRGVYGYTF. Written as DNA, the CDR3 is TGTGCCAGCAGCCCCTCGATCGGCAGGGGCGTTTATGGCTACACCTTC. Supplemented by reference TRBV7-9 and TRBJ1-2, the full variable domain reads DTGVSQNPRHKITKRGQNVTFRCDPISEHNRLYWYRQTLGQGPEFLTYFQNEAQLEKSRLLSDRFSAERPKGSFSTLEIQRTEQGDSAMYLCASSPSIGRGVYGYTFGSGTRLTVV.

The chain couples TRBV25-1 to TRBJ2-7, with no clear D. The V end was cut by 8 bases, the J end by 5 bases, with 13 bases between. Germline V gives CDR1 MGHDK, CDR2 SYGVNS. The CDR3 is 12 residues long. CDR3 in amino acids: CASPTLQNEQYV. Written as DNA, the CDR3 is TGTGCCAGCCCGACATTACAGAACGAGCAGTACGTC.

CDR3 amino acids: CASSPSRGNTGELFF. CDR3 nucleotides: TGTGCCAGCAGCCCCTCGCGGGGGAACACCGGGGAGCTGTTTTTT. This chain links TRBV14 with TRBJ2-2; weak D call: TRBD2 (6 bases). From germline, CDR1 is SGHDN and CDR2 FVKESK. Deletions cut 4 bases from V and 1 base from J, with 10 bases between. The CDR3 is made up of 15 amino acids.

The rearrangement uses TRBV7-2 and TRBJ1-1, with 7 nucleotides matching TRBD1. J gave up 5 bases and V 5 bases, and 8 bases lay outside the gene matches. The CDR3 has 14 amino acids. Germline CDR1 and CDR2: SGHTA and FQGNSA. The CDR3 DNA reads as TGTGCCAGCAGCGTCCCAGGGGGGCGGACTGAAGCTTTCTTT. Amino acids: CASSVPGGRTEAFF.

This clonotype was picked up a small number of times. The gene calls are TRBV19 and TRBJ2-1, with 10 bases identical to TRBD2. The V and J ends lost 2 bases and 8 bases, in that order; junction bases with no gene match: 6. This CDR3 comprises 15 residues. Germline V CDR1 and CDR2: LNHDA, SQIVND (reference sequence). This CDR3 is CASSIPSGSKDEQFF. In DNA, the CDR3 is TGTGCCAGTAGTATACCTAGCGGGAGCAAGGATGAGCAGTTCTTC.

This chain uses TRBV20-1 with TRBJ2-5, with 10 bases that match TRBD2. CDR3 length: 15 residues. V lost 5 bases and J lost 0; bases outside the gene matches: 6. Germline V gene lookup returns CDR1 DFQATT and CDR2 SNEGSKA (reference sequence). The CDR3 is CSAHPGLAYQETQYF. The CDR3, as DNA: TGCAGTGCTCATCCGGGACTAGCGTACCAAGAGACCCAGTACTTC.

The rearrangement uses TRBV5-6 and TRBJ1-2; TRBD1 matches 8 bases. Germline CDR1 and CDR2: SGHDT and YYEEEE. Trimming took 4 bases from V and 5 from J; bases not matched to a gene: 10. This CDR3 contains 15 residues. The CDR3 region has the DNA TGTGCCAGCAGCCCAAGAGGACAGGGCGGGTATGGCTACACCTTC. This codes for CASSPRGQGGYGYTF.

This clonotype was detected only a few times. This chain uses TRBV12-3 or TRBV12-4 with TRBJ1-1, with D maybe TRBD1 (6 bases). The CDR3 is 13 residues long. The germline V and J ends were trimmed by 8 bases and 11 bases, with 21 bases remaining between them. The CDR3 coding sequence is TGTGCCAGCGAGACCCACAGGGCCAATAAGGCTTTCTTT. Translating it yields CASETHRANKAFF.

The chain combines TRBV10-2 with TRBJ1-1; a possible D gene is TRBD1 (5 bases). The CDR3 contains 13 residues. V shed 6 bases and J shed 10 bases, with 18 bases lying between them. Germline CDR1 reads WSHSY; CDR2 reads SAAADI. The CDR3 loop reads CASREGTPGLAFF. The CDR3 bases are TGCGCCAGCAGGGAGGGGACGCCCGGACTAGCTTTCTTT.

The CDR3 here is CSVDRTENGYTF. The DNA of the CDR3 is TGCAGCGTTGACAGGACAGAGAATGGCTACACCTTC. The chain has TRBV29-1 and TRBJ1-2, with D tentatively TRBD1 (6 bases). The ends were cut back, 3 bases at V and 6 bases at J, with 11 bases in the middle. The CDR3 length is 12 residues. CDR1 is SQVTM, CDR2 ANQGSEA, per germline.

This clonotype was seen more than once but under ten times. V usage is TRBV5-1 and J usage is TRBJ1-3; 7 bases map to TRBD1. The CDR3 sequence is 12 residues long. Trimming at V came to 6 bases and at J to 4 bases, leaving 1 base not matched to a gene. Germline V gene lookup returns CDR1 SGHRS and CDR2 YFSETQ. The CDR3 is CASKDRGNTIYF. The CDR3 bases are TGCGCCAGCAAGGACAGGGGAAACACCATATATTTT.

This clonotype showed up just a few times. V usage is TRBV7-2 and J usage is TRBJ2-7; TRBD2 matches at 9 bases. The CDR3 covers 16 residues. With V trimmed by 1 base and J by 0 bases, 4 bases remained unmatched. From germline, CDR1 is SGHTA and CDR2 FQGNSA. The CDR3 sequence is CASSLGTSASSYEQYV. The CDR3 DNA follows: TGTGCCAGCAGCTTAGGGACTAGCGCGAGCTCCTACGAGCAGTACGTC.

The rearrangement uses TRBV5-1 and TRBJ1-6; D remains unclear. The CDR3 runs to 13 residues. Germline assignment: CDR1 SGHRS and CDR2 YFSETQ. Trimming removed 1 base from V and 7 bases from J, with 6 bases in between. The CDR3 DNA reads as TGCGCCAGCAGCTTGAGTAGGAATTCACCCCTCCACTTT. It specifies CASSLSRNSPLHF.